This TCR beta chain was retrieved from a study of shared clonotypes between healthy human individuals. The assay was immunoSEQ multiplex PCR, and TCRdb's table has in-frame clones only and misses some. The sample has about 2.1 million clones, around 93% seen once. This clone was recorded once. The antigen remains unidentified. Terminally differentiated effector memory CD45RA+ cells were excluded from the naive CD8 cells, which were CD45RO-negative and positively selected for CCR7. Study-level points and caveats: A few donors had roughly 5% of their naive CD4 clonotypes in common.

The sample taken for sequencing was naive CD8+ T cells from PBMCs. The clonotype originates from a man aged 18 to 30 in good health. Some clones in this sample may be carry-over from other donors' samples.

DNA of the CDR3: TGCGCCAGCAGCTTGGCCAAGGGCGGGAGGCTCTTCCAAGAGACCCAGTACTTC. This translates into CASSLAKGGRLFQETQYF. This sequence joins TRBV5-1 and TRBJ2-5; 8 nucleotides match TRBD2. The CDR3 totals 18 residues. Looked up from germline, CDR1 is SGHRS and CDR2 is YFSETQ. V dropped 0 bases and J dropped 1; count of bases not matched to a gene: 11.